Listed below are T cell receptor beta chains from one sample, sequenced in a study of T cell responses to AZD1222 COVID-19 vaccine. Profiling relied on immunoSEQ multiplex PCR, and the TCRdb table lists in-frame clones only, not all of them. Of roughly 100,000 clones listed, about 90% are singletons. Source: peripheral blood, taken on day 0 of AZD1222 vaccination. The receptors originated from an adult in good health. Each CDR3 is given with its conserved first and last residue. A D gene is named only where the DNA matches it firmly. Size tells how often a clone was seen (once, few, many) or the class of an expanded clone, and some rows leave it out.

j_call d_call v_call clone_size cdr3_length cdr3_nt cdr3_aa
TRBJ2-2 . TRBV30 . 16 TGTGCCTGGGCAGGACAGCCCCCTTCCGTAGGCGGGGAGCTGTTTTTT CAWAGQPPSVGGELFF
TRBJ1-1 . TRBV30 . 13 TGTGCCTGGAGGGTAAGCATGAACACTGAAGCTTTCTTT CAWRVSMNTEAFF
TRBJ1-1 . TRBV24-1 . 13 TGTGCCACCCGGACAGCATTGAACACTGAAGCTTTCTTT CATRTALNTEAFF
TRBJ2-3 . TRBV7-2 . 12 TGTGCCAGCAGCTCCGGCACAGATACGCAGTATTTT CASSSGTDTQYF
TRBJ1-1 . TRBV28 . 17 TGTGCCAGCAGTTTCTTTCGGGGACCAATACCGGGCACTGAAGCTTTCTTT CASSFFRGPIPGTEAFF
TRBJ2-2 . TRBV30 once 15 TGTGCCTGGAGAGACCAATTCAGGGGAACCGGGGAGCTGTTTTTT CAWRDQFRGTGELFF
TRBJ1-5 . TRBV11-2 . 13 TGTGCCAGCAGCCCCCGCGAGGGTGAGCCCCAGCATTTT CASSPREGEPQHF
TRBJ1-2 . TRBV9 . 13 TGTGCCAGCAGCCCCGCCAGGGTCGGGGGCTACACCTTC CASSPARVGGYTF
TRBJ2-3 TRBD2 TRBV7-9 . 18 TGTGCCAGCAGCTCCCCGAGAAATAGCGGGGGGGCCAGAGATACGCAGTATTTT CASSSPRNSGGARDTQYF
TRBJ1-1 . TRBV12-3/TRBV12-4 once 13 TGTGCCAGCAGCGCCCGCCCAGGAGCTGAGGGTTTCTTT CASSARPGAEGFF
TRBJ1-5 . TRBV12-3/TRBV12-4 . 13 TGTGCCAGCCGGGGGACGGACAATCAGCCCCAGCATTTT CASRGTDNQPQHF
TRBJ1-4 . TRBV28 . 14 TGTGCCAGCAGTTCGTACTCCAGAAATGAAAAACTGTTTTTT CASSSYSRNEKLFF
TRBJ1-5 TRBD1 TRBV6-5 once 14 TGTGCCAGCACCCAGGGGGAGTTACATCAGCCCCAGCATTTT CASTQGELHQPQHF
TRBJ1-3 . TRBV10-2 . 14 TGCGCCAGCAGTGAGGACACCTCTGGAAACACCATATATTTT CASSEDTSGNTIYF
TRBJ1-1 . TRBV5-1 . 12 TGCGCCAGCAGCCTCGAGCGGACTGAAGCTTTCTTT CASSLERTEAFF
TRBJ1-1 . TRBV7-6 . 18 TGTGCCAGCAGCTTAGATTGGGGGGACCCGACCCACATACAGGGAGCTTTCTTT CASSLDWGDPTHIQGAFF
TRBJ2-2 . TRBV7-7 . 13 TGTGCTAGCAGCTTAGCTGGGAGCCGGGAGCTGTTTTTT CASSLAGSRELFF
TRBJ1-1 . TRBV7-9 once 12 TGTGCCAGCAGCCGTTTGAGGGGTGAAGCTTTCTTT CASSRLRGEAFF
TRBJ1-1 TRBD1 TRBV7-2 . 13 TGTGCCAGCAGCTTAGGGCTGGACAGGCACGCTTTCTTT CASSLGLDRHAFF
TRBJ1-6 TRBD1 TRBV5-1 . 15 TGCGCCAGCAGCTTGGTTCAGGGGGTCGGTTCACCCCTCCACTTT CASSLVQGVGSPLHF
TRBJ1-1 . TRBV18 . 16 TGTGCCAGCTCACCAGGGACTCCGGGGATGAACACTGAAGCTTTCTTT CASSPGTPGMNTEAFF
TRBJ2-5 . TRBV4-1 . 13 TGCGCCAGCAGCCCAGAGTTCCAAGAGACCCAGTACTTC CASSPEFQETQYF
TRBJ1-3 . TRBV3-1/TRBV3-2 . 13 TGTGCCAGCAGCCAAGAAGGAGGGAACACCATATATTTT CASSQEGGNTIYF
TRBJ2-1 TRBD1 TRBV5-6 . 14 TGTGCCAGCAGCTTGGCTACAGGGGGCAACGAGCAGTTCTTC CASSLATGGNEQFF
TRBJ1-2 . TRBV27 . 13 TGTGCCAGCAGTTTAAAGATGAACTATGGCTACACCTTC CASSLKMNYGYTF
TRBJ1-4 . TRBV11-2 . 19 TGTGCCAGCAGCACCACGGAGGGAACGCGGCGCTCAAGGGTTGAAAAACTGTTTTTT CASSTTEGTRRSRVEKLFF
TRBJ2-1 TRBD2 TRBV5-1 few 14 TGCGCCAGCAGCTCCAGGGAGGGCGTGCGTAGGCAGTTCTTC CASSSREGVRRQFF